The clone carrying this T cell receptor (beta chain) was seen at least ten times. These data come from a study of human T cells and chemical hapten exposure. MiXCR was run by TCRdb on the RACE reads, yielding one entry per CDR3 protein. The table shows over 65,000 distinct CDR3 sequences, with around a tenth occurring only once. Germline V CDR1 and CDR2: SGHKS, YYEKEE (reference sequence). The J segment lost 7 bases and the V segment lost 1 base, leaving 4 bases of the junction unmatched. CDR3 length: 13 residues. Indicated time point: patch test 2, 6 weeks after DPC sensitization. Treatment in this sample: therapeutic diphenylcyclopropenone sensitization with weekly scalp DPC.

V is TRBV5-5 and J is TRBJ1-2, with 7 bases matching TRBD1. The TCR was taken from a man younger than 35 with alopecia areata. Some clones in this sample may be carry-over from other donors' samples. Sequenced material: whole blood, taken in connection with sensitization to the hapten diphenylcyclopropenone (DPC). This CDR3 reads CASSLSTGVGYTF. Here the CDR3 DNA reads TGTGCCAGCAGCTTGTCAACAGGGGTTGGCTACACCTTC.